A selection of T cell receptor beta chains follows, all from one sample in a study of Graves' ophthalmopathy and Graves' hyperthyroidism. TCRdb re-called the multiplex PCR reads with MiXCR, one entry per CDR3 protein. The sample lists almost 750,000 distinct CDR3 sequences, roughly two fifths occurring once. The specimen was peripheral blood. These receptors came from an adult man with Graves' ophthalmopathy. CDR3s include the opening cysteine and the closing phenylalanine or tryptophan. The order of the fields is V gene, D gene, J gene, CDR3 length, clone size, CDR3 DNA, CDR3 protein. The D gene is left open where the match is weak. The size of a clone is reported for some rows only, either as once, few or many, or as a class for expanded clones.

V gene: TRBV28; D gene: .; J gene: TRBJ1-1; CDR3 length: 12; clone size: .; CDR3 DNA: TGTGCCAGCAGTTTATCGACCACTGAAGCTTTCTTT; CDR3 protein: CASSLSTTEAFF
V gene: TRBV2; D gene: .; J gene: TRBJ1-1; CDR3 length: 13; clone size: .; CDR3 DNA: TGTGCCAGCACCCTATTATTATACACTGAAGCTTTCTTT; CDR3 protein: CASTLLLYTEAFF
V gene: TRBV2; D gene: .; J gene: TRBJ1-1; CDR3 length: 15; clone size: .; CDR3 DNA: TGTGCCAGCAGCCCCCGCCCGGGACTAAACACTGAAGCTTTCTTT; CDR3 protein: CASSPRPGLNTEAFF
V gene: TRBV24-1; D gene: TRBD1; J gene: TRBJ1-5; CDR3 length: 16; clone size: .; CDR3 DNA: TGTGCCACCAGTGACCCGGGACAGGGGTTTTGGCAGCCCCAGCATTTT; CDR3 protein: CATSDPGQGFWQPQHF
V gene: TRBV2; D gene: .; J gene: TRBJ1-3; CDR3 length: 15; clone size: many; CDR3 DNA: TGTGCCAGTGAGGAAAGCAGGGGCGCGGGAAACACCATATATTTT; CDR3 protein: CASEESRGAGNTIYF
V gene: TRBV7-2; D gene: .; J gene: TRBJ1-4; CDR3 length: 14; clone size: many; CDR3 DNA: TGTGCCAGCGGGGCCCTCAGCCCCGTTGAAAAACTGTTTTTT; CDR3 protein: CASGALSPVEKLFF
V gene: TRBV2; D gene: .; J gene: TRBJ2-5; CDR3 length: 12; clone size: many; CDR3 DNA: TGTGCCAGCAGTGTTACAGGAGAGACCCAGTACTTC; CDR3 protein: CASSVTGETQYF
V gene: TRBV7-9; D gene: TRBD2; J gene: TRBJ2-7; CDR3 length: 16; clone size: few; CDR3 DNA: TGCGCCAGCAGCCGACAACTAGCGGGGGGGCTCTACGAGCAGTACTTC; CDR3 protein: CASSRQLAGGLYEQYF
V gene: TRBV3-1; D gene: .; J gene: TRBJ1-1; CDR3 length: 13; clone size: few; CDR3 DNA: TGTGCCAGCAGCCAAGATCCGGTTACTGAAGCTTTCTTT; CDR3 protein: CASSQDPVTEAFF
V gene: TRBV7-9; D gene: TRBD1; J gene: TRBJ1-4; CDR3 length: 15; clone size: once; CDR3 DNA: TGTGCCAGCAGCTTGGGGGCAGGGGGTCCTGAAAAACTGTTTTTT; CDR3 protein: CASSLGAGGPEKLFF
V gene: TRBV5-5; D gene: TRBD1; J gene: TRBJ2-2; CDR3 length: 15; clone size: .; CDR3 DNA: TGCGCCAGCAGCCAGGCTGGACAGGGGGCCATGGAGCTGTTTTTT; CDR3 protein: CASSQAGQGAMELFF
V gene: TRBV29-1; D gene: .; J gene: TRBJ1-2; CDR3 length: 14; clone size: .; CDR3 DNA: TGCAGCGTTGACAGGGCGGACGGATACTATGGCTACACCTTC; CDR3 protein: CSVDRADGYYGYTF
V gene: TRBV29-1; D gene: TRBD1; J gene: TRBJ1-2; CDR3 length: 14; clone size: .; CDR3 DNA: TGCAGCGCCGGGACAGGGGGGCCGTGCTATGGCTACACCTTC; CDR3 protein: CSAGTGGPCYGYTF
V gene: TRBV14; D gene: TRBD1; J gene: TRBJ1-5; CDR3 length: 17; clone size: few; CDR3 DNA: TGTGCCAGCAGCCAAAAGATCCGGGACAGGGCTAATCAGCCCCAGCATTTT; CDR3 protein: CASSQKIRDRANQPQHF
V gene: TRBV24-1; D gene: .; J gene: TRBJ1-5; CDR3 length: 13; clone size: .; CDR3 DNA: TGTGCCAGCAGAGACCAACGCAATCAGCCCCAGCATTTT; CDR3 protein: CASRDQRNQPQHF
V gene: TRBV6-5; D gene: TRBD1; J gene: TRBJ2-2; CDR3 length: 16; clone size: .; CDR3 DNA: TGTGCCAGCAGTTACGGGACAGGGGGCGCGCCCGGGGAGCTGTTTTTT; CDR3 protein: CASSYGTGGAPGELFF
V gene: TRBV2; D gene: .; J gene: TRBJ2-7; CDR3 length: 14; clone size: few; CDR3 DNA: TGTGCCAGCAGTCATCGCGGGACGTCCTACGAGCAGTACTTC; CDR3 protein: CASSHRGTSYEQYF
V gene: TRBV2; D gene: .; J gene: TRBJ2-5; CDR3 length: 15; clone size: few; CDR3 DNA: TGTGCCAGCAGTTACGTGGGGGGCGCGGAAGAGACCCAGTACTTC; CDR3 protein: CASSYVGGAEETQYF
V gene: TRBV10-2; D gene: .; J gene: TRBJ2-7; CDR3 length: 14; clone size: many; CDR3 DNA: TGCGCCAGCAGTGAGTTCGGTTTTAGCTACGAGCAGTACTTC; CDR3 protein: CASSEFGFSYEQYF
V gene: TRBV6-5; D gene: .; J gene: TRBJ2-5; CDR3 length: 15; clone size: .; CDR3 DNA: TGTGCCAGCAGTTACTCGGGAGGCGGCCAAGAGACCCAGTACTTC; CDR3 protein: CASSYSGGGQETQYF
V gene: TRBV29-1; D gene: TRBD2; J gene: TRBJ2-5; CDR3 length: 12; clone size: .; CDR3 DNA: TGCAGCGCCAAAGGGACTAGCGGGAGTCGGTACTTC; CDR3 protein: CSAKGTSGSRYF
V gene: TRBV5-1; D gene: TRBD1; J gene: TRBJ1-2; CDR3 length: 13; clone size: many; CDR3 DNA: TGCGCCAGCAGTTCCACAGGGGGGGATGGCTACACCTTC; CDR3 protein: CASSSTGGDGYTF
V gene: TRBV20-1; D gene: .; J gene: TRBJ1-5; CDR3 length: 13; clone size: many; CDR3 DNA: TGCAGTGCGTCAGAGCATAGCAATCAGCCCCAGCATTTT; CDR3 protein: CSASEHSNQPQHF
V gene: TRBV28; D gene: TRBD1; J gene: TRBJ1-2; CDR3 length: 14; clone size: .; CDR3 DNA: TGTGCCAGCGGACAGGGTATTGCTAACTATGGCTACACCTTC; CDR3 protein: CASGQGIANYGYTF
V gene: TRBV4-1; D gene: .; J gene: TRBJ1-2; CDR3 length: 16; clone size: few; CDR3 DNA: TGCGCCAGCAGCCAAGATTCTTCCGTTAGGCTCTATGGCTACACCTTC; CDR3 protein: CASSQDSSVRLYGYTF
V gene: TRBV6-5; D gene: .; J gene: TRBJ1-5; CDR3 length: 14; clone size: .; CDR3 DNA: TGTGCCAGCAGTTATTCAGCAGTTACTCAGCCCCAGCATTTT; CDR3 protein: CASSYSAVTQPQHF
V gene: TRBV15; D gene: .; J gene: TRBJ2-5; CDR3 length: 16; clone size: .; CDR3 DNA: TGTGCCACCAGCAGAGGTGGGGACACAGGCCAAGAGACCCAGTACTTC; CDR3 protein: CATSRGGDTGQETQYF
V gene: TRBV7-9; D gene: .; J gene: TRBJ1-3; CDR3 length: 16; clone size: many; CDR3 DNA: TGTGCCAGCAGCTTGTCCGGGACGGACTCTGGAAACACCATATATTTT; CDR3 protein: CASSLSGTDSGNTIYF
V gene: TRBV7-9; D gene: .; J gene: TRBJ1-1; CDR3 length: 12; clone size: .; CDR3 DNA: TGTGCCAGCAGCTTCGAGGCGGCTCGGGCTTTCTTT; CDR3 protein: CASSFEAARAFF
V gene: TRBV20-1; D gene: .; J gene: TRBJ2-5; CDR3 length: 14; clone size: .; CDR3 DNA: TGCAGTGCTAGAGACGGGACAACTGAGGAGACCCAGTACTTC; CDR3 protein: CSARDGTTEETQYF
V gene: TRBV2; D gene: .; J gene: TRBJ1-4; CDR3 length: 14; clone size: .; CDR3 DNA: TGTGCCAGCAGTTCCTCCCTAGCGGGATCTCGCATGTTTTTT; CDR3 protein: CASSSSLAGSRMFF
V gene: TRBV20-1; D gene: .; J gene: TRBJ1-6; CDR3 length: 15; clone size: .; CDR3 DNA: TGCAGTGCTCCCCAAACCGGGACAAGTAATTCACCCCTCCACTTT; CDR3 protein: CSAPQTGTSNSPLHF
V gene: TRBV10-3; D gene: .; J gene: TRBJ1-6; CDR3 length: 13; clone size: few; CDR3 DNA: TGTGCCATCAGAAGCTCCTATAATTCACCCCTCCACTTT; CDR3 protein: CAIRSSYNSPLHF
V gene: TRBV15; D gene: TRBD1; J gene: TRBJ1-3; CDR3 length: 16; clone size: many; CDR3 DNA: TGTGCCACCAGCAGAGAACAGGGGGCGTCTGGAAACACCATATATTTT; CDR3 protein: CATSREQGASGNTIYF
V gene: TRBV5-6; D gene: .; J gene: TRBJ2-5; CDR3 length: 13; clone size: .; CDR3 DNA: TGTGCCAGCAGCTTGGGTTTTGAAGAGACCCAGTACTTC; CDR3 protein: CASSLGFEETQYF
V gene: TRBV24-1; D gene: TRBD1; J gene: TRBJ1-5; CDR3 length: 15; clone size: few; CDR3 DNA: TGTGCCACCAGCAATACCGGGACAGGGGATCAGCCCCAGCATTTT; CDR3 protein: CATSNTGTGDQPQHF
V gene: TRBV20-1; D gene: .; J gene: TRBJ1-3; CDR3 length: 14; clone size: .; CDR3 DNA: TGCAGTGCTAGAGTTTATCAGACTGGAAACACCATATATTTT; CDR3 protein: CSARVYQTGNTIYF
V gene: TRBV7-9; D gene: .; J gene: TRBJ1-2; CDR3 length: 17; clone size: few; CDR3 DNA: TGTGCCAGCAGCTTATCTTCTCAAGACAGCGTGAACTATGGCTACACCTTC; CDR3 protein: CASSLSSQDSVNYGYTF
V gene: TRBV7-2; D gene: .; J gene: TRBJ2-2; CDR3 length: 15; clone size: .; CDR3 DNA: TGTGCCAGCAGCTCTAGCGCCAGTACATCAGGGGAGCTGTTTTTT; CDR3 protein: CASSSSASTSGELFF
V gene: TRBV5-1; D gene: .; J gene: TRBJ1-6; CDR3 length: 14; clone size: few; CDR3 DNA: TGCGCCAGCAGGACGAGGGAGGGGAATTCACCCCTCCACTTT; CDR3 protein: CASRTREGNSPLHF
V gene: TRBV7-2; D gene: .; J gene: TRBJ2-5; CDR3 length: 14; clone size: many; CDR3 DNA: TGTGCCAGCAGCTCAGGTAGCGGTAGAGTGGCCCAGTACTTC; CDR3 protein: CASSSGSGRVAQYF